Each of the 11 T cell receptor beta chains below was sequenced from the same sample in a study of ipilimumab plus nivolumab after autologous stem cell transplantation. Profiling relied on immunoSEQ multiplex PCR, and the TCRdb table lists in-frame clones only, not all of them. The sample includes fewer than 95,000 clones, 83% of them seen just once. The source was PBMCs, collected in a trial of ipilimumab plus nivolumab as post-transplant consolidation. The origin of the receptors is a male donor with diffuse large B-cell lymphoma.

The chain couples TRBV6-1 to TRBJ1-4, with D possibly TRBD1 on 5 matching bases. The germline V and J ends were trimmed by 6 bases and 0 bases, with 8 bases remaining between them. CDR1 is MNHNS and CDR2 is SASEGT in the germline V gene. The CDR3 contains 14 residues. CDR3 residues: CASSFRATNEKLFF. CDR3 coding DNA: TGTGCCAGCAGCTTCAGGGCAACTAATGAAAAACTGTTTTTT.

The table lists this clone with a few counts. V is TRBV7-9 and J is TRBJ1-2, with TRBD1 as a possible D gene (5 bases). CDR1 and CDR2 from the germline V gene are SEHNR and FQNEAQ (reference sequence). The CDR3 has 12 residues. V was pared by 6 bases and J by 4 bases, with 9 bases between. The CDR3 is CASRGDSYGYTF. In DNA form, the CDR3 reads TGTGCCAGCAGGGGAGACAGCTATGGCTACACCTTC.

The rearrangement joins TRBV11-2 to TRBJ1-6, with D uncertain. Trimming removed 1 base from V and 9 bases from J, with 4 bases in between. CDR1 and CDR2 (germline): SGHAT, FQNNGV. The CDR3 runs to 12 residues. CDR3 sequence: CASSLAGSPLHF. In DNA form, the CDR3 reads TGTGCCAGCAGCTTAGCGGGTTCACCCCTCCACTTT.

The chain carries TRBV7-2 and TRBJ2-5, with TRBD2 matching over 13 bases. Trimming took 4 bases from V and 0 from J; bases not matched to a gene: 11. Germline lookup yields CDR1 SGHTA and CDR2 FQGNSA. The CDR3 is 19 residues long. The CDR3 DNA reads as TGTGCCAGCAGCTCGAGGGTACTAGCGGGGGGGCCGTACCAAGAGACCCAGTACTTC. Translated: CASSSRVLAGGPYQETQYF. The full variable domain, completed using reference TRBV7-2 and TRBJ2-5, is GAGVSQSPSNKVTEKGKDVELRCDPISGHTALYWYRQSLGQGLEFLIYFQGNSAPDKSGLPSDRFSAERTGGSVSTLTIQRTQQEDSAVYLCASSSRVLAGGPYQETQYFGPGTRLLVL.

The genes are TRBV20-1 and TRBJ1-2, with TRBD1 matching over 7 bases. The V gene's germline CDR1 is DFQATT and CDR2 SNEGSKA (reference sequence). Losses at the gene ends were 3 bases for V and 8 bases for J; bases not matched to a gene: 3. CDR3 length: 11 amino acids. The CDR3 nucleotides are TGCAGTGCTAGCACAGGGGACGGCTACACCTTC. Protein sequence: CSASTGDGYTF.

The gene calls are TRBV5-1 and TRBJ2-5; D uncertain. Between the trimmed V and J ends, which lost 3 bases and 1 base, there was a span of 1 base. In germline, CDR1 is SGHRS, CDR2 YFSETQ. This CDR3 is built from 11 residues. The CDR3 DNA reads as TGCGCCAGCAGCTCCCAAGAGACCCAGTACTTC. Translating gives CASSSQETQYF. Combining the CDR3 with reference TRBV5-1 and TRBJ2-5 gives the whole variable domain KAGVTQTPRYLIKTRGQQVTLSCSPISGHRSVSWYQQTPGQGLQFLFEYFSETQRNKGNFPGRFSGRQFSNSRSEMNVSTLELGDSALYLCASSSQETQYFGPGTRLLVL.

The chain recombines TRBV6-6 with TRBJ1-3; the D gene is possibly TRBD1 (5 bases). Between the trimmed V and J ends, which lost 4 bases and 7 bases, there was a span of 11 bases. The CDR3 sequence is 13 residues long. Germline V lookup: CDR1 MNHNY, CDR2 SVGAGI (reference sequence). The CDR3, as DNA: TGTGCCAGCAGTTCAGGGCTTGGGAACACCATATATTTT. Its translation: CASSSGLGNTIYF.

The J gene is TRBJ2-5, the V gene TRBV7-2; no definite D call. The CDR3 runs 14 residues. Germline V gives CDR1 SGHTA, CDR2 FQGNSA. Between the trimmed V and J ends, which lost 6 bases and 0 bases, there was a span of 11 bases. Here the CDR3 reads CASSRTAYQETQYF. The CDR3 DNA reads TGTGCCAGCAGTCGGACCGCGTACCAAGAGACCCAGTACTTC.

The rearrangement links TRBV7-3 to TRBJ2-2; D could derive from TRBD1 or TRBD2 (6 bases each). Trimming took off 5 bases at V and 6 bases at J, with 16 bases between the two ends. CDR3 length: 15 amino acids. CDR1 SGHTA and CDR2 FQGTGA come from the germline V gene. CDR3 nucleotide sequence: TGTGCCAGCAGCCCCACCGGGGGCCCCCCCGGGGAGCTGTTTTTT. This translates into CASSPTGGPPGELFF.

This chain joins TRBV6-1 and TRBJ2-7; D possibly uses TRBD1 or TRBD2 (5 bases each). The V end was cut by 2 bases, the J end by 3 bases, with 17 bases between. The CDR3 runs 16 residues. Germline-derived CDR1 and CDR2 are MNHNS and SASEGT. The CDR3 DNA sequence: TGTGCCAGCAGTGAACTCCTCGCCGGGGCTTACTACGAGCAGTACTTC. Translation gives CASSELLAGAYYEQYF.

The rearrangement links TRBV27 to TRBJ2-7; D is unresolved. V was clipped by 5 bases and J by 3 bases, with 11 bases between them. The CDR3 is 13 amino acids. Germline loops: CDR1 MNHEY, CDR2 SMNVEV (reference sequence). CDR3 DNA sequence: TGTGCCAGCAGTCCACGACGAAACTACGAGCAGTACTTC. It translates to CASSPRRNYEQYF.